A single sample gave rise to the 20 T cell receptor beta chains below, sequenced in a study of sequential checkpoint blockade in melanoma. The repertoire was sequenced with immunoSEQ multiplex PCR; TCRdb's copy has only in-frame clones and lacks some. The sample has about 10,000 clones, 75% seen once. Indicated treatment: randomized to nivolumab then ipilimumab (arm A) or the reverse (arm B). This specimen consisted of CD8+ T cells sorted from blood (inferred from file names), obtained from a patient given nivolumab and ipilimumab in sequence. The receptors were gathered from a human donor with melanoma.

The chain joins TRBV4-2 to TRBJ2-7; 9 bases fit TRBD2. CDR3 size: 15 residues. J lost 4 bases, V lost 0 bases, and 4 bases had no gene match. CDR1 is LGHNA and CDR2 is YNFKEQ in the germline V gene. DNA for the CDR3: TGTGCCAGCAGCCAAGAAGCGGGAGGTTTTTACGAGCAGTACTTC. The encoded protein is CASSQEAGGFYEQYF.

The V and J genes are TRBV7-8 and TRBJ2-7; TRBD2 matches at 15 bases. V trimming: 3 bases; J trimming: 2 bases; junction bases outside the gene matches: 2. The V gene's germline CDR1 is SGHVS and CDR2 FQNEAQ. This CDR3 has 16 amino acids. The CDR3 bases are TGTGCCAGCAGCTTCAGGACTAGCGGGAGGGCCTACGAGCAGTACTTC. Amino acid sequence: CASSFRTSGRAYEQYF.

The V call is TRBV15, the J call TRBJ2-3, with D uncertain. Germline-derived CDR1 and CDR2 are LNHNV and YYDKDF (reference sequence). V lost 0 bases and J 3 bases, leaving 4 bases between the germline ends. This CDR3 is 13 amino acids long. CDR3 sequence (DNA): TGTGCCACCAGCAGAGATGTAACAGATACGCAGTATTTT. Translation: CATSRDVTDTQYF.

This clone was observed once. V is TRBV9 and J is TRBJ2-1, with TRBD2 matching over 9 bases. The length of the CDR3 is 13 residues. Per germline, CDR1 SGDLS and CDR2 YYNGEE. V trimming: 4 bases; J trimming: 7 bases; junction bases outside the gene matches: 3. CDR3 coding DNA: TGTGCCAGCAGCACGGGACTAGCTAATGAGCAGTTCTTC. Translation gives CASSTGLANEQFF.

In its sample, this clone was seen a few times. The chain couples TRBV28 to TRBJ1-2; D ambiguous. Germline values: CDR1 MDHEN, CDR2 SYDVKM. Trimming removed 3 bases from V and 1 base from J, with 15 bases in between. This CDR3 has 16 amino acids. The CDR3 bases are TGTGCCAGCAGTTTGCCCCTGGGCGAACTTAACTATGGCTACACCTTC. Translating gives CASSLPLGELNYGYTF.

This rearrangement joins TRBV6-4 to TRBJ2-1, with 10 bases identical to TRBD1. V lost 6 bases, J lost 8 bases, and 7 bases stayed unmatched. The CDR3 spans 14 residues. Germline values: CDR1 MRHNA, CDR2 SNTAGT. The CDR3 loop is CASSETGGEDEQFF. For the CDR3, the DNA is TGTGCCAGCAGCGAGACAGGGGGCGAGGATGAGCAGTTCTTC.

V gene TRBV4-3 combines with J gene TRBJ1-5, with D perhaps TRBD1 (6 bases). Trimming shortened V by 3 bases and J by 2 bases, and 17 bases separated the two germline ends. The CDR3 covers 17 residues. Germline values: CDR1 LGHNA, CDR2 YSLEER. CDR3 loop: CASSQNVGPGGNQPQHF. The DNA for the CDR3 is TGCGCCAGCAGCCAGAATGTCGGGCCAGGGGGCAATCAGCCCCAGCATTTT.

This clone is termed large. The chain uses TRBV28 and TRBJ2-3; maybe TRBD2 (5 bases). V lost 5 bases and J lost 1, with 7 bases in between. CDR3 size: 13 residues. Germline V gene sequence: CDR1 MDHEN, CDR2 SYDVKM. The CDR3 loop is CASSEGGTDTQYF. The CDR3 DNA follows: TGTGCCAGCAGTGAGGGAGGCACAGATACGCAGTATTTT.

V usage is TRBV27 and J usage is TRBJ1-4, with 9 bases matching TRBD1. V shed 5 bases and J 2 bases; nucleotides not matched to a gene: 6. CDR3 size: 16 residues. Germline assignment: CDR1 MNHEY and CDR2 SMNVEV (reference sequence). The CDR3 is CASSLGQGLTNEKLFF. The CDR3 coding sequence is TGTGCCAGCAGTCTGGGACAGGGATTGACTAATGAAAAACTGTTTTTT.

The chain recombines TRBV5-6 with TRBJ2-7; 7 nucleotides align to TRBD2. In germline, CDR1 is SGHDT, CDR2 YYEEEE. V dropped 2 bases and J dropped 4; count of bases not matched to a gene: 6. This CDR3 comprises 14 residues. The CDR3 DNA reads TGTGCCAGCAGCTTTGGGCTAGCGGTGTACGAGCAGTACTTC. This gives the protein CASSFGLAVYEQYF.

The chain carries TRBV27 and TRBJ2-5; 7 bases align to TRBD1. With 4 bases clipped from V and 5 bases from J, the junction kept 7 bases outside the gene matches. From germline, CDR1 is MNHEY and CDR2 SMNVEV (reference sequence). The CDR3 sequence is 14 residues long. The CDR3 bases are TGTGCCAGCAGTTCCTTCGACAGGGTTGAGACCCAGTACTTC. Its protein is CASSSFDRVETQYF.

This chain uses TRBV9 with TRBJ2-5, with a tentative D call TRBD1 (5 bases). Judging by the DNA end, TRBJ2-7 fits better; the J call may be wrong. The CDR3 extends over 13 amino acids. Germline V gene sequence: CDR1 SGDLS, CDR2 YYNGEE. The CDR3 loop reads CASSTGFSYEQYF. The CDR3 bases are TGTGCCAGCTCCACAGGTTTCTCCTACGAGCAGTACTTC.

J is TRBJ2-2 and V is TRBV6-6; 7 nucleotides line up with TRBD2. Per the germline V gene, CDR1 is MNHNY and CDR2 is SVGAGI (reference sequence). Losses at the gene ends were 0 bases for V and 6 bases for J; bases not matched to a gene: 4. This CDR3 region has 15 residues. CDR3 protein: CASSYSAGAAGELFF. Here the CDR3 DNA reads TGTGCCAGCAGTTACTCTGCGGGAGCGGCCGGGGAGCTGTTTTTT.

The chain couples TRBV7-8 to TRBJ1-1; D remains unclear. V was clipped by 5 bases and J by 2 bases, with 9 bases between them. The CDR3 runs 13 residues. The V gene's germline CDR1 is SGHVS and CDR2 FQNEAQ. CDR3: CASSRRVNTEAFF. DNA for the CDR3: TGTGCCAGCAGCCGCCGGGTTAACACTGAAGCTTTCTTT.

The gene calls are TRBV27 and TRBJ2-1; maybe TRBD2 (5 bases). This CDR3 is 16 amino acids long. Germline V gene data show CDR1 as MNHEY and CDR2 as SMNVEV (reference sequence). The V end lost 3 bases, the J end lost 8 bases, and 20 bases lay between the germline ends. CDR3 sequence: CASSFSWGERTDEQFF. The CDR3 DNA reads as TGTGCCAGCAGTTTCAGTTGGGGAGAAAGGACCGATGAGCAGTTCTTC.

This rearrangement joins TRBV29-1 to TRBJ1-2; unclear D gene. Germline CDR1 SQVTM, CDR2 ANQGSEA. The ends were cut back, 4 bases at V and 6 bases at J, with 9 bases in the middle. The CDR3 loop spans 11 amino acids. The CDR3 DNA reads as TGCAGCGTTGGTCGGGAGAATGGCTACACCTTC. The encoded protein is CSVGRENGYTF.

The V gene is TRBV7-6, the J gene TRBJ2-3, with TRBD2 matching 9 bases. V gave up 5 bases and J gave up 7 bases; unmatched junction bases: 10. Germline values: CDR1 SGHVS, CDR2 FNYEAQ. The CDR3 sequence is 15 residues long. CDR3 residues: CASSPSGGRGNTQYF. Here the CDR3 DNA reads TGTGCCAGCAGCCCGAGCGGGGGGAGGGGAAATACGCAGTATTTT.

This rearrangement joins TRBV28 to TRBJ2-2; 9 nucleotides agree with TRBD2. V gave up 2 bases and J gave up 5 bases; unmatched junction bases: 3. The CDR3 runs 15 residues. In germline, CDR1 is MDHEN, CDR2 SYDVKM. Written as DNA, the CDR3 is TGTGCCAGCAGTTTACTAGCGGGACTGACCGGGGAGCTGTTTTTT. It encodes CASSLLAGLTGELFF.

The gene calls are TRBV7-6 and TRBJ2-1; D possibly corresponds to TRBD1 (6 bases). Trimming removed 1 base from V and 13 bases from J, with 8 bases in between. The CDR3 sequence is 11 residues long. From germline, CDR1 is SGHVS and CDR2 FNYEAQ. This CDR3 is CASSLGDKQFF. DNA for the CDR3: TGTGCCAGCAGCTTAGGGGACAAACAGTTCTTC.

The rearrangement links TRBV27 to TRBJ2-5; D perhaps matches TRBD2 (6 bases). The J call may be wrong; the DNA end is better matched by TRBJ2-7. Germline lookup yields CDR1 MNHEY and CDR2 SMNVEV (reference sequence). The CDR3 is made up of 14 amino acids. CDR3 amino acids: CASSPSGLIYEQYF. CDR3 nucleotides: TGTGCCAGCAGTCCCTCGGGACTGATCTACGAGCAGTACTTC.